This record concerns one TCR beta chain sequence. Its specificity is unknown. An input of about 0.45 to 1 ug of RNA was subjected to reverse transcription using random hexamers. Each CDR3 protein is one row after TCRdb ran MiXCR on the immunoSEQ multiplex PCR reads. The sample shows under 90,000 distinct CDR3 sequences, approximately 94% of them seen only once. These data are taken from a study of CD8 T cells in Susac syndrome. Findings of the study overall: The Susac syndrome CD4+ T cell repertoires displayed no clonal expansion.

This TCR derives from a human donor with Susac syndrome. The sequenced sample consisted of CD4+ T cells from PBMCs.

The CDR3 protein is CASSRGTENQPQHF. The CDR3 region has the DNA TGCGCCAGCAGTCGTGGGACAGAGAATCAGCCCCAGCATTTT. The V and J genes are TRBV5-1 and TRBJ1-5; TRBD1 agrees at 7 bases. CDR3 length: 14 amino acids. CDR1 is SGHRS and CDR2 is YFSETQ in the germline V gene. V was clipped by 5 bases and J by 4 bases; unmatched bases: 6.